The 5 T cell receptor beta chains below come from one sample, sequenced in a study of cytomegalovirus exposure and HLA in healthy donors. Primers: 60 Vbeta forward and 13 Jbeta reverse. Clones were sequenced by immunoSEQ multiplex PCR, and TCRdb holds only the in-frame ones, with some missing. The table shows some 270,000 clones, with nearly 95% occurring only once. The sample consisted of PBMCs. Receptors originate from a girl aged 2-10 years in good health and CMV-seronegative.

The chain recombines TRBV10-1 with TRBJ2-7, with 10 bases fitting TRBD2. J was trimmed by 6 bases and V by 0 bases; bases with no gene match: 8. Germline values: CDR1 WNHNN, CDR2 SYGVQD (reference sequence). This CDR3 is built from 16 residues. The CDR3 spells CASSESVVAGGGEQYF. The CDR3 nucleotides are TGCGCCAGCAGTGAGTCGGTGGTAGCGGGAGGAGGCGAGCAGTACTTC.

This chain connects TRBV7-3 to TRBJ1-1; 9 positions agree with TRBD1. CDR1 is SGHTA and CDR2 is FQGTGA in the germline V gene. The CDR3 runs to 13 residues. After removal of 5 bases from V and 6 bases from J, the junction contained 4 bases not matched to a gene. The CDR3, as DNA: TGTGCCAGCAGCCCCGGACAGGGGTCTGAAGCTTTCTTT. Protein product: CASSPGQGSEAFF.

The CDR3 DNA reads as TGTGCCAGCAGTGCTGGGGGGACTCAGCCCCAGCATTTT. Translated: CASSAGGTQPQHF. The rearrangement uses TRBV25-1 and TRBJ1-5, with D possibly matching TRBD1 (5 bases). The V gene lost 4 bases and the J gene lost 6 bases, with 10 bases spanning the gap. Per germline, CDR1 MGHDK and CDR2 SYGVNS. The CDR3 has 13 residues.

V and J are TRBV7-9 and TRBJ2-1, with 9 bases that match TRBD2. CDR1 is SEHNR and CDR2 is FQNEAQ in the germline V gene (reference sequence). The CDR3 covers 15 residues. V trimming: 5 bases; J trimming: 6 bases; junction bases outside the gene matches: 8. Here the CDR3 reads CASSQTSGPANEQFF. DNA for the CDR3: TGTGCCAGCAGCCAGACTAGCGGCCCCGCCAATGAGCAGTTCTTC. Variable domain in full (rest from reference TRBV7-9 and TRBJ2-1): DTGVSQNPRHKITKRGQNVTFRCDPISEHNRLYWYRQTLGQGPEFLTYFQNEAQLEKSRLLSDRFSAERPKGSFSTLEIQRTEQGDSAMYLCASSQTSGPANEQFFGPGTRLTVL.

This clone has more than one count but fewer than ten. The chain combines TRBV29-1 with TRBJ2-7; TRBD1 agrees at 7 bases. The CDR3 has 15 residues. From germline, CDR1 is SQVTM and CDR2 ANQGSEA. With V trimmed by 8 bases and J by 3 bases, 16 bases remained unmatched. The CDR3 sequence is CSYGVYRGPLYEQYF. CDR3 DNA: TGCAGCTATGGGGTCTACAGGGGACCCCTCTACGAGCAGTACTTC.